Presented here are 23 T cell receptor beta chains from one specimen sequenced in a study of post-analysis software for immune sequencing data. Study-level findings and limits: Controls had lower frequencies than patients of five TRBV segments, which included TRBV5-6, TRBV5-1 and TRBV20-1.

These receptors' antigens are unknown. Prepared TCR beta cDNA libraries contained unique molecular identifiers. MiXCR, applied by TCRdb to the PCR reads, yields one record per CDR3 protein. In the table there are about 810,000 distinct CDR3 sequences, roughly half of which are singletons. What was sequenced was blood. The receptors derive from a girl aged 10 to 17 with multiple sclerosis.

The CDR3 DNA sequence: TGTGCCAGCAGTTTAGTAGCAGTCAATGAGCAGTTCTTC. Residues: CASSLVAVNEQFF. The V and J genes are TRBV12-3 or TRBV12-4 and TRBJ2-1; D remains unclear. V was clipped by 1 base and J by 6 bases, with 7 bases between them. The CDR3 loop spans 13 amino acids.

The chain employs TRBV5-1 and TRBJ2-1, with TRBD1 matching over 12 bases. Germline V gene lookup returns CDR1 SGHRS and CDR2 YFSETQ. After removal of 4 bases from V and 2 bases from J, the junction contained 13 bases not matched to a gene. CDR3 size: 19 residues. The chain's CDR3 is CASSLAGQGAFRTYNEQFF. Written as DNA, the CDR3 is TGCGCCAGCAGCCTCGCGGGACAGGGGGCGTTTCGGACCTACAATGAGCAGTTCTTC.

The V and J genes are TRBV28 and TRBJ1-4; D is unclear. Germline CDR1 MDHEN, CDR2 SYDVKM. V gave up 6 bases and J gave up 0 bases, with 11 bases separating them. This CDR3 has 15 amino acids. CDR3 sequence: CASSPGFATNEKLFF. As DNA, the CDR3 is TGTGCCAGCAGCCCAGGCTTCGCAACTAATGAAAAACTGTTTTTT.

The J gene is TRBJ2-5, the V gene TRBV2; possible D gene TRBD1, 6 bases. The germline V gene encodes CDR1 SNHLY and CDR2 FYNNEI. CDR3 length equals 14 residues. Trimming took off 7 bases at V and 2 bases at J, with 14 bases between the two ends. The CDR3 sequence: CASNRRGSQETQYF. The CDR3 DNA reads TGTGCCAGCAATAGAAGGGGGTCACAAGAGACCCAGTACTTC.

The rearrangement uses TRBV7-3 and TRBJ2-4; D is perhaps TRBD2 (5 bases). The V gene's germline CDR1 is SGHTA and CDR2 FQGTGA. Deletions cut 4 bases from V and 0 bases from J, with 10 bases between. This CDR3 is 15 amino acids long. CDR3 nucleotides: TGTGCCAGCAGCTCTGAGGGCCAAGCCAAAAACATTCAGTACTTC. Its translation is CASSSEGQAKNIQYF.

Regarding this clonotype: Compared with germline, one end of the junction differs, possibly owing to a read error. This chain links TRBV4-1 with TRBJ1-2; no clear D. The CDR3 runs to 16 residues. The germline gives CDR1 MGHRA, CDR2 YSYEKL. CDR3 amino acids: CASSQDPLRGYYDYTF. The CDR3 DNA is TGCGCCAGCAGCCAAGATCCCCTTCGAGGGTACTATGACTACACCTTC.

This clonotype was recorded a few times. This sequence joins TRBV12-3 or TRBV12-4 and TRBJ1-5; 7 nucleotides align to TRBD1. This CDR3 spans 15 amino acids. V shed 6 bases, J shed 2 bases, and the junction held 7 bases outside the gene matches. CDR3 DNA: TGTGCCAGCAGCCTGACAGGGAGGGGCAATCAGCCCCAGCATTTT. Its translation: CASSLTGRGNQPQHF.

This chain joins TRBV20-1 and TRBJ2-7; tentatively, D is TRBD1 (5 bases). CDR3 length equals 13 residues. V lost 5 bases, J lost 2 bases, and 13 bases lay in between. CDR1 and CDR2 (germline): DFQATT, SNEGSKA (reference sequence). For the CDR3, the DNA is TGCAGTGCTTCTCCGACGGACACCTACGAGCAGTACTTC. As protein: CSASPTDTYEQYF.

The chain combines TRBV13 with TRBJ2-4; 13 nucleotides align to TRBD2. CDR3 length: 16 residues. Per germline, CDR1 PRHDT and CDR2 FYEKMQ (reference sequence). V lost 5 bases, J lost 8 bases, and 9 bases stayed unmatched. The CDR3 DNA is TGTGCCAGCAGCCCCAACGGACTAGCGGGAGTTCACATTCAGTACTTC. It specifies CASSPNGLAGVHIQYF.

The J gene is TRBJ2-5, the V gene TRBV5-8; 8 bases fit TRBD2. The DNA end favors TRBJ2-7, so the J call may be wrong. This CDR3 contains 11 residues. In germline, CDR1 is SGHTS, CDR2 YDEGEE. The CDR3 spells CATGGDYEQYF. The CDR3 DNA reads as TGTGCCACCGGGGGGGACTACGAGCAGTACTTC.

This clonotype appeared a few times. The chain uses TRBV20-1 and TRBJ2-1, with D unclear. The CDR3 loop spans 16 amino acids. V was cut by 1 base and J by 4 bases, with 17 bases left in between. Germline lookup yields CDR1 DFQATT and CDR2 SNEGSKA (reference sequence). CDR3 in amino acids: CSARATGGERYNEQFF. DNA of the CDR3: TGCAGTGCTAGAGCCACGGGCGGCGAGCGATACAATGAGCAGTTCTTC.

The chain's CDR3 is CASSLRKPNYGYTF. The CDR3 nucleotides are TGTGCCAGCAGTTTGAGAAAACCTAACTATGGCTACACCTTC. This chain joins TRBV12-3 or TRBV12-4 and TRBJ1-2; D not resolved. The germline V and J ends were trimmed by 3 bases and 0 bases, with 8 bases remaining between them. The CDR3 covers 14 residues.

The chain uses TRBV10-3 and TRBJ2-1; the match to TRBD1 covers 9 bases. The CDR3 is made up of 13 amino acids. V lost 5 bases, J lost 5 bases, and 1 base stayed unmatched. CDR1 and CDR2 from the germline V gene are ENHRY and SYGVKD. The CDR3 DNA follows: TGTGCCATCAGTTGGGACAGGGACAATGAGCAGTTCTTC. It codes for CAISWDRDNEQFF.

Here the CDR3 reads CASSQERQAGKNYGYTF. The CDR3 coding sequence is TGCGCCAGCAGCCAAGAGAGGCAGGCGGGAAAGAACTATGGCTACACCTTC. V usage is TRBV4-1 and J usage is TRBJ1-2; D ambiguous. Between the trimmed V and J ends, which lost 0 bases and 2 bases, there was a span of 16 bases. The length of the CDR3 is 17 residues. Germline values: CDR1 MGHRA, CDR2 YSYEKL.

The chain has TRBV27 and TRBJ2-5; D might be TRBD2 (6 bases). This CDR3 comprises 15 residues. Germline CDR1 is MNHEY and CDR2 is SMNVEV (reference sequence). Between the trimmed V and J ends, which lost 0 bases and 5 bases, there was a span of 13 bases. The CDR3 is CASSLSGSVYETQYF. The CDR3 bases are TGTGCCAGCAGTTTATCCGGGAGCGTCTACGAGACCCAGTACTTC.

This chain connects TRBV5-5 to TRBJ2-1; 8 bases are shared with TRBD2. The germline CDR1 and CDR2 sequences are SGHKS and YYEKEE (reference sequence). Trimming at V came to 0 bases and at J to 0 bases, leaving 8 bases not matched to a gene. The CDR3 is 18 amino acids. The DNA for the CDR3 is TGTGCCAGCAGCTTGGTGCTAGCGGGCCGAAGCTCCTACAATGAGCAGTTCTTC. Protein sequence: CASSLVLAGRSSYNEQFF. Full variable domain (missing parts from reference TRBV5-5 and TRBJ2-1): DAGVTQSPTHLIKTRGQQVTLRCSPISGHKSVSWYQQVLGQGPQFIFQYYEKEERGRGNFPDRFSARQFPNYSSELNVNALLLGDSALYLCASSLVLAGRSSYNEQFFGPGTRLTVL.

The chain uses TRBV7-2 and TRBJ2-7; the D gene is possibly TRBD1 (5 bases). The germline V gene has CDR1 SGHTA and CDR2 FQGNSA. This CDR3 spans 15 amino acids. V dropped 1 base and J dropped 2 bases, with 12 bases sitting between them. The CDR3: CASSLVGGAAYEQYF. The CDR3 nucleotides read TGTGCCAGCAGCTTAGTCGGTGGGGCAGCCTACGAGCAGTACTTC.

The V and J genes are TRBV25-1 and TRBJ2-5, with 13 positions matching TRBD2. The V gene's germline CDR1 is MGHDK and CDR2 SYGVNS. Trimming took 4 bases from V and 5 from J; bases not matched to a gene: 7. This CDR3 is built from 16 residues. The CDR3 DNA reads TGTGCCAGCAGTGTAGGGGGACTAGCGGGATTCGAGACCCAGTACTTC. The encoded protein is CASSVGGLAGFETQYF.

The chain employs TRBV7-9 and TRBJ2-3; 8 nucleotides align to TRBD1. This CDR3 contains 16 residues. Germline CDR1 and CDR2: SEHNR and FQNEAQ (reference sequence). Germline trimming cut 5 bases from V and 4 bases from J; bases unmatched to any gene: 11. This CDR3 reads CASSGIDRGYSDTQYF. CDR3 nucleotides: TGTGCCAGCAGCGGCATCGACAGGGGCTACTCAGATACGCAGTATTTT.

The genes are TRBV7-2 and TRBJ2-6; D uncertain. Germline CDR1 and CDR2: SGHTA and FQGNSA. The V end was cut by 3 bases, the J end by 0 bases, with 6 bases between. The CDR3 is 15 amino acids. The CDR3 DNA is TGTGCCAGCAGCTTCCGAAACTCTGGGGCCAACGTCCTGACTTTC. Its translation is CASSFRNSGANVLTF. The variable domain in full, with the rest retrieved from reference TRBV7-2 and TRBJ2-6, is GAGVSQSPSNKVTEKGKDVELRCDPISGHTALYWYRQSLGQGLEFLIYFQGNSAPDKSGLPSDRFSAERTGGSVSTLTIQRTQQEDSAVYLCASSFRNSGANVLTFGAGSRLTVL.

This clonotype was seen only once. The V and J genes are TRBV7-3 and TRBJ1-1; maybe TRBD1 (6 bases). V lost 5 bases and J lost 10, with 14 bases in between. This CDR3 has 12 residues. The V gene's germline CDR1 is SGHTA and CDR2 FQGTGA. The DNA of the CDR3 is TGTGCCAGCAGCGGAGGAAGGGGGAGAGCTTTCTTT. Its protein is CASSGGRGRAFF.

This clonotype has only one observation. The CDR3 sequence: CASSSTSGGLYNEQFF. The CDR3 bases are TGTGCCAGCAGTTCGACTAGCGGGGGCCTTTACAATGAGCAGTTCTTC. This sequence joins TRBV27 and TRBJ2-1; 12 bases are a match to TRBD2. CDR1 is MNHEY, CDR2 SMNVEV, per germline (reference sequence). This CDR3 is built from 16 residues. The V and J ends lost 4 bases and 4 bases, in that order; junction bases with no gene match: 5.

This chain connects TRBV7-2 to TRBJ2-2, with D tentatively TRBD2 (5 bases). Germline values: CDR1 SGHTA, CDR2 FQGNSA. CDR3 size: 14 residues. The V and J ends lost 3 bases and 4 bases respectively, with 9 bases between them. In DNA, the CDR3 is TGTGCCAGCAGCTTGGGCGCGGGCACCGGGGAGCTGTTTTTT. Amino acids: CASSLGAGTGELFF.